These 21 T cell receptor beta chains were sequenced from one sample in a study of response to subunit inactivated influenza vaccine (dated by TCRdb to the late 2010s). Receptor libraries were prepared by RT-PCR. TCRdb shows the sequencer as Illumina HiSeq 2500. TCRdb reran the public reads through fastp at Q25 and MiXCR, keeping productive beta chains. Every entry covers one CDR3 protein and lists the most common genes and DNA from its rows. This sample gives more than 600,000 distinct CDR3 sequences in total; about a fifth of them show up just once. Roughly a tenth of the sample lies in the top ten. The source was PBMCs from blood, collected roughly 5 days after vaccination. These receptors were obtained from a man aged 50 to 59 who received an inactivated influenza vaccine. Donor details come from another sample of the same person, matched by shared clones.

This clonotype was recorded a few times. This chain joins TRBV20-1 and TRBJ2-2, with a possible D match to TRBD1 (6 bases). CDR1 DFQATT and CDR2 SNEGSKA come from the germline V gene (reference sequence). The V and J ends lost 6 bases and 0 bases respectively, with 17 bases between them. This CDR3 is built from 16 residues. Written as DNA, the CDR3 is TGCAGTGCCCCGAAACGAACAGGGACGAACACCGGGGAGCTGTTTTTT. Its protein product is CSAPKRTGTNTGELFF.

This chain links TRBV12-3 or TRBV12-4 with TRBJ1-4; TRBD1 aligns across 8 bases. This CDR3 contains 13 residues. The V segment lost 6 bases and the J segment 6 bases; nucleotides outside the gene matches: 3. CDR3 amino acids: CASREQGDEKLFF. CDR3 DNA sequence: TGTGCCAGCAGAGAACAGGGGGATGAAAAACTGTTTTTT.

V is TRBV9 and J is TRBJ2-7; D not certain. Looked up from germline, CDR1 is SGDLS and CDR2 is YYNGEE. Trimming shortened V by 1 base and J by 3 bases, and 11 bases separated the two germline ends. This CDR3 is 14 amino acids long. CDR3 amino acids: CASSVSLLGYEQYF. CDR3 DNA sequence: TGTGCCAGCAGCGTATCCTTACTGGGCTACGAGCAGTACTTC. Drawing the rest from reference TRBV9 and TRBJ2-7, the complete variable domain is DSGVTQTPKHLITATGQRVTLRCSPRSGDLSVYWYQQSLDQGLQFLIQYYNGEERAKGNILERFSAQQFPDLHSELNLSSLELGDSALYFCASSVSLLGYEQYFGPGTRLTVT.

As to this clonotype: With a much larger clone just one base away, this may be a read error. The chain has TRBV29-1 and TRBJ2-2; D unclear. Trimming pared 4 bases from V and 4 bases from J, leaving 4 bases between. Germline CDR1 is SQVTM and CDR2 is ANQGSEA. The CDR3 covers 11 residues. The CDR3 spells CSVGVTGELFF. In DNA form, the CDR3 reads TGCAGCGTTGGGGTCACCGGGGAGCTGTTTTTT.

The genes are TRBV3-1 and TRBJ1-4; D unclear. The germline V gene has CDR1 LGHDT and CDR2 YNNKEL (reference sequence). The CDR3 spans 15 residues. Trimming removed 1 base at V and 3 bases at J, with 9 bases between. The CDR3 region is CASSQGLVANEKLFF. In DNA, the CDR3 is TGTGCCAGCAGCCAAGGGTTAGTGGCTAATGAAAAACTGTTTTTT.

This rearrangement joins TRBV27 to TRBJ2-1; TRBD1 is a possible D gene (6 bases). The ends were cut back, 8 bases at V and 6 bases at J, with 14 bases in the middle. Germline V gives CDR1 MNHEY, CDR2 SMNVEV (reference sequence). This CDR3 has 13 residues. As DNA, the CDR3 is TGTGCCAGCCTCAAGCCAGGGGTCAATGAGCAGTTCTTC. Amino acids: CASLKPGVNEQFF.

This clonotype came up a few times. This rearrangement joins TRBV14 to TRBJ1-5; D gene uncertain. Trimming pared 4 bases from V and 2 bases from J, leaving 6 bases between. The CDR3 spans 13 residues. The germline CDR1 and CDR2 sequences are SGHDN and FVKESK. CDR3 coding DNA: TGTGCCAGCAGCCCGTATGGCAATCAGCCCCAGCATTTT. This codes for CASSPYGNQPQHF. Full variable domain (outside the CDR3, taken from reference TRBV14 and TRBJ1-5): EAGVTQFPSHSVIEKGQTVTLRCDPISGHDNLYWYRRVMGKEIKFLLHFVKESKQDESGMPNNRFLAERTGGTYSTLKVQPAELEDSGVYFCASSPYGNQPQHFGDGTRLSIL.

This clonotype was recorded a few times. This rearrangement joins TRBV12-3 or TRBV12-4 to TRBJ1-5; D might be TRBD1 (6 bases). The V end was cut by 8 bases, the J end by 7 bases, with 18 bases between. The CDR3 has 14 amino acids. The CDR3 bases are TGTGCCAGCTGCTTGGGACACCCGGACCAGCCCCAGCATTTT. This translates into CASCLGHPDQPQHF.

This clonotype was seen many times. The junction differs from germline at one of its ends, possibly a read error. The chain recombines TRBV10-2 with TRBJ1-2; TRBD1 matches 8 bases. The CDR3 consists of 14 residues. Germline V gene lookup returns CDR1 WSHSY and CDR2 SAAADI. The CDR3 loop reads CASSPQGANNGYTF. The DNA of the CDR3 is TGCGCCAGCAGCCCCCAGGGGGCTAACAATGGCTACACCTTC.

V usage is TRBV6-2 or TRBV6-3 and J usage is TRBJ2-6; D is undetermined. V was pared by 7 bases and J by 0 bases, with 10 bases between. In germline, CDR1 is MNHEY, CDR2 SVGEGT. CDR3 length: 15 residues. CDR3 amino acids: CASTPPGSGANVLTF. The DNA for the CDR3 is TGTGCCAGCACCCCCCCAGGCTCTGGGGCCAACGTCCTGACTTTC.

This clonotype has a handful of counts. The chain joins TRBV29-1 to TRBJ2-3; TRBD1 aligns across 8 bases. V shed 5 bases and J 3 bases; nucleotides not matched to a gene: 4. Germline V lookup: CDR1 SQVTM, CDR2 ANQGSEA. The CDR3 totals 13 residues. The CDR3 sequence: CSVSRTGTDTQYF. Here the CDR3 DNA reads TGCAGCGTTAGTAGGACAGGGACAGATACGCAGTATTTT.

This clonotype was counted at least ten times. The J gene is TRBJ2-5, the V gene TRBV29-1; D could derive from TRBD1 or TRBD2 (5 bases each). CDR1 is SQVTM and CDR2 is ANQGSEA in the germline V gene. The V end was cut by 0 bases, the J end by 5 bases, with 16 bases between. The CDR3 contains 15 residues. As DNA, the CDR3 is TGCAGCGTTGAAGATAGCTGGGGCGGCGGGGAGACCCAGTACTTC. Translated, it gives CSVEDSWGGGETQYF.

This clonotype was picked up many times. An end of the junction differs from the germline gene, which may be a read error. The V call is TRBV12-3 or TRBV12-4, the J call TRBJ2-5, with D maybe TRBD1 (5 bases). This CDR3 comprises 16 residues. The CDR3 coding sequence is TGTGCCAGCAGCTTAGAGGCCAGGGCTAACCAAGAGACCCAGTACTTC. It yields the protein CASSLEARANQETQYF.

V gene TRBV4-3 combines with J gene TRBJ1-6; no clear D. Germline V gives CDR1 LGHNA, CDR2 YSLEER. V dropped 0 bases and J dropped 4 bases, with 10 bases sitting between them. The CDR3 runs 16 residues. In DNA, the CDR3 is TGCGCCAGCAGCCAAGAATCATGGAGTTATAATTCACCCCTCCACTTT. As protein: CASSQESWSYNSPLHF.

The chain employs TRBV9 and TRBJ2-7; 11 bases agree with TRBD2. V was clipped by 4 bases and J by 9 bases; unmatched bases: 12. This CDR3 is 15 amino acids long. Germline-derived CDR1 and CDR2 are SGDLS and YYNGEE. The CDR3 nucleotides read TGTGCCAGCAGCCCCTCGGGACTAGCGGATCCTGGGCAGTACTTC. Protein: CASSPSGLADPGQYF.

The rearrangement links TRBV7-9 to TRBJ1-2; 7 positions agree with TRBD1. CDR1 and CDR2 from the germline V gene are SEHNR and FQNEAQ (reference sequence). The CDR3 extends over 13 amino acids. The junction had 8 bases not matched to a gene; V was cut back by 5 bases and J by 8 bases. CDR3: CASSAIDRAGYTF. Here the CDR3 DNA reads TGTGCCAGCAGCGCAATCGACAGGGCAGGCTACACCTTC.

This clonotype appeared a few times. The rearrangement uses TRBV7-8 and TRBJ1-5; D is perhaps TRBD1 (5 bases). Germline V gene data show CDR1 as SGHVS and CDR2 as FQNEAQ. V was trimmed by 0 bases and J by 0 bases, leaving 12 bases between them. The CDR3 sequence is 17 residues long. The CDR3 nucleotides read TGTGCCAGCAGCTTAGCGGAGAGGGGCGATAGCAATCAGCCCCAGCATTTT. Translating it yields CASSLAERGDSNQPQHF.

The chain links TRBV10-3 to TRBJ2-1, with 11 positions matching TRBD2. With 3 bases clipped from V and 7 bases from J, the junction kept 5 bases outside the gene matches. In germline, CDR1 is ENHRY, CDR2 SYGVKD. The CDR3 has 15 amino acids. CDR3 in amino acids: CAISEFRTSGNEQFF. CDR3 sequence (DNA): TGTGCCATCAGTGAATTCCGGACTAGCGGGAATGAGCAGTTCTTC.

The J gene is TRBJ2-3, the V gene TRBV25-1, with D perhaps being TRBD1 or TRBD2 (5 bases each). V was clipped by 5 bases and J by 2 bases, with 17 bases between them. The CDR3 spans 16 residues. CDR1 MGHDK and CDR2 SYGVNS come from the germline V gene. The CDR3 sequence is CASSRGDLLNTDTQYF. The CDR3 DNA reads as TGTGCCAGCAGTAGAGGGGACCTCCTTAACACAGATACGCAGTATTTT.

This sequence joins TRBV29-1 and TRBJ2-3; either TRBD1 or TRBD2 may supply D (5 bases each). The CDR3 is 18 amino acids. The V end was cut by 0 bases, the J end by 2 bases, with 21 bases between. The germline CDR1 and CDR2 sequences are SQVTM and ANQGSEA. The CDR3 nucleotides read TGCAGCGTTGAAGATCGAGTTGGGGGACCTACACCCACAGATACGCAGTATTTT. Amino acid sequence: CSVEDRVGGPTPTDTQYF.

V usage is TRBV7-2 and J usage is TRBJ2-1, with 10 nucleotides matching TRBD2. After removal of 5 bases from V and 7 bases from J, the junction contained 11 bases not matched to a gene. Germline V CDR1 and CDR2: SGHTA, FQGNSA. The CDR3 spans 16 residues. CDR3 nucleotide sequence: TGTGCCAGCAGCGTCCGTAGGACTAGCGGATGGAATGAGCAGTTCTTC. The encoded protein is CASSVRRTSGWNEQFF.